A selection of T cell receptor beta chains follows, all from one sample in a study of shared clonotypes between healthy human individuals. Here immunoSEQ multiplex PCR was the method, and the copy in TCRdb shows in-frame clones only, minus some. The data show fewer than 850,000 clones, less than 95% seen once. The sequencing input was memory CD8+ T cells from PBMCs. These TCRs come from a man between 18 and 35 years old in good health. Some clones in this sample may be carry-over from other donors' samples. Each CDR3 is given with its conserved first and last residue. The order of the fields is clone size, V gene, D gene, J gene, CDR3 DNA, CDR3 protein. A D gene is named only where the DNA matches it firmly. The size of a clone is reported for some rows only, either as once, few or many, or as a class for expanded clones.

-	TRBV7-9	-	TRBJ2-2	TGTGCCAGCAGCTTGCCGGGCACCGGGGAGCTGTTTTTT	CASSLPGTGELFF
-	TRBV6-1	-	TRBJ2-7	TGTGCCAGCAGTGAATACGGGCAGTACTTC	CASSEYGQYF
-	TRBV28	TRBD1	TRBJ2-7	TGTGCCAGCACCACCCCAGACAGGGTCTACGAGCAGTACTTC	CASTTPDRVYEQYF
-	TRBV4-1	TRBD2	TRBJ2-7	TGCGCCAGCAGCCAAGTGAGGGACTACTACGAGCAGTACTTC	CASSQVRDYYEQYF
many	TRBV7-6	-	TRBJ2-7	TGTGCCAGCACCTCCGGCGGGCTTTACGAGCAGTACTTC	CASTSGGLYEQYF
-	TRBV7-2	TRBD2	TRBJ2-2	TGTGCCAGCAGCTCTGTCTTGGGCGGGAGACGAACCGGGGAGCTGTTTTTT	CASSSVLGGRRTGELFF
-	TRBV4-3	TRBD1	TRBJ1-3	TGCGCCAGCAGTAAAAGACAGTGGGGACAGGGGGACACCATATATTTT	CASSKRQWGQGDTIYF
-	TRBV4-3	-	TRBJ1-1	TGCGCCAGCAGCCAAGTGGAAAGAAGCACTGAAGCTTTCTTT	CASSQVERSTEAFF
few	TRBV2	-	TRBJ2-1	TGTGCCAGCAGCCTCTCCCATTTCAATGAGCAGTTCTTC	CASSLSHFNEQFF
-	TRBV23-1	TRBD1	TRBJ2-7	TGCGCCAGCAGCCGCCGGGACAGGGGGCGCGGCGAGCAGTACTTC	CASSRRDRGRGEQYF
-	TRBV5-4	-	TRBJ1-2	TGTGCCAGCAGCTTGGGACGGACCACCAACTATGGCTACACCTTC	CASSLGRTTNYGYTF
once	TRBV7-6	-	TRBJ2-7	TGTGCCAGCAGCTTTGCACACCCTCTCTACGAGCAGTACTTC	CASSFAHPLYEQYF
-	TRBV12-5	-	TRBJ1-1	TGTGCTAGTGGTTTGGTACCCCCACAGGGTCAACTGAACACTGAAGCTTTCTTT	CASGLVPPQGQLNTEAFF
few	TRBV6-4	TRBD2	TRBJ2-1	TGTGCCAGCAGTGCGGGACTAGCGGAGTACAATGAGCAGTTCTTC	CASSAGLAEYNEQFF
once	TRBV10-3	TRBD2	TRBJ2-3	TGTGCCGTGAGACTAGCGGGAGAGTCAGATACGCAGTATTTT	CAVRLAGESDTQYF
-	TRBV2	-	TRBJ2-7	TGTGCCAGCCTAGGTCCGGACAGCCCCTACGAGCAGTACTTC	CASLGPDSPYEQYF
-	TRBV28	TRBD2	TRBJ2-5	TGTGCCAGCAGTTTCCTGGAGGCGGGAGTCCAAGAGACCCAGTACTTC	CASSFLEAGVQETQYF
once	TRBV27	-	TRBJ2-7	TGTGCCAGCAGTCCAAACGGGGTCGAGCAGTACTTC	CASSPNGVEQYF
-	TRBV6-1	-	TRBJ2-7	TGTGCCAGCAGTGAAGCGCGTACAGCTACCTACGAGCAGTACTTC	CASSEARTATYEQYF
-	TRBV9	TRBD1	TRBJ2-7	TGTGCCAGCAGCGCGGGCGGACAGGGGAAATACGAGCAGTACTTC	CASSAGGQGKYEQYF
-	TRBV6-5	-	TRBJ2-1	TGTGCCAGCGGGCGGTACCCTGAGCAGTTCTTC	CASGRYPEQFF
-	TRBV5-6	-	TRBJ1-2	TGTGCCAGCAGTGAGCCAGGCTGGGGGAACTATGGCTACACCTTC	CASSEPGWGNYGYTF
-	TRBV5-4	-	TRBJ2-1	TGTGCCAGCAGCTTGAGGGCGTACAATGAGCAGTTCTTC	CASSLRAYNEQFF
few	TRBV11-2	TRBD1	TRBJ1-1	TGTGCCAGCAGCTTATACAGGGGGCGAGAGATGAACACTGAAGCTTTCTTT	CASSLYRGREMNTEAFF
-	TRBV18	TRBD2	TRBJ2-1	TGTGCCAGCTCATCATGGTCTTGGACTAGCGGGACTAATGAGCAGTTCTTC	CASSSWSWTSGTNEQFF
-	TRBV28	-	TRBJ2-5	TGTGCCAGCGGAAAACCCGATGAGGAGACCCAGTACTTC	CASGKPDEETQYF
-	TRBV7-7	TRBD2	TRBJ2-1	TGTGCCAGCAGCCCTTTAGCGGGAGGGCCTGGGAATGAGCAGTTCTTC	CASSPLAGGPGNEQFF
-	TRBV7-2	TRBD1	TRBJ2-5	TGTGCCAGCAGCTTGAGGGACAGGGCGAGGGAGACCCAGTACTTC	CASSLRDRARETQYF
-	TRBV7-9	-	TRBJ1-1	TGTGCCAGCAGCCGGCGTGGGGTTAACACTGAAGCTTTCTTT	CASSRRGVNTEAFF
-	TRBV2	TRBD2	TRBJ2-7	TGTGCCAGCACTAGCGGGCCATCCCCTGACGAGCAGTACTTC	CASTSGPSPDEQYF
-	TRBV5-6	TRBD1	TRBJ2-1	TGTGCCAGCAGCTTGGATCCGGGACAGGAGCAGTTCTTC	CASSLDPGQEQFF
-	TRBV28	TRBD1	TRBJ1-1	TGTGCCAGCAGTTTCCGGGACAGAAGGAACACTGAAGCTTTCTTT	CASSFRDRRNTEAFF
-	TRBV6-5	-	TRBJ1-4	TGTGCCAGCAGGCTTAGGGGGTTGCTTAATGAAAAACTGTTTTTT	CASRLRGLLNEKLFF
-	TRBV10-3	-	TRBJ2-5	TGTGCCATCAGTGAGTCGTTGTACCAAGAGACCCAGTACTTC	CAISESLYQETQYF
-	TRBV10-3	TRBD2	TRBJ2-2	TGTGCCATCAGTGACGGCCTAGCGGGAGTCCCCGGGGAGCTGTTTTTT	CAISDGLAGVPGELFF
once	TRBV28	-	TRBJ2-1	TGTGCCAGCAGTTTAGAAGGCTATGAGCAGTTCTTC	CASSLEGYEQFF
-	TRBV6-4	-	TRBJ2-3	TGTGCCAGCAGCCTGGTCGGCGGGGCCCTCGATACGCAGTATTTT	CASSLVGGALDTQYF
-	TRBV18	TRBD2	TRBJ2-7	TGTGCCAGCTCGCCCTCCGGGACTAGCGGGAATATCGAGCAGTACTTC	CASSPSGTSGNIEQYF
-	TRBV6-5	-	TRBJ2-3	TGTGCCAGCAGCCTGGACACAGCGGATACGCAGTATTTT	CASSLDTADTQYF
-	TRBV4-1	-	TRBJ2-1	TGCGCCAGCAGCCAAGATCAGGGCAGGTTGATTTGGGATGAGCAGTTCTTC	CASSQDQGRLIWDEQFF
-	TRBV5-6	TRBD1	TRBJ2-1	TGTGCCAGCAGCGAGACAGGGGGCGTTTTGGATGAGCAGTTCTTC	CASSETGGVLDEQFF
-	TRBV7-9	TRBD1	TRBJ2-7	TGTGCCAGCAGCTCTAGGACAGGGAAGAGCTCCTACGAGCAGTACTTC	CASSSRTGKSSYEQYF
-	TRBV5-4	-	TRBJ1-1	TGTGCCAGCAGCCAACTTCTAACCGGGACGGTGAACACTGAAGCTTTCTTT	CASSQLLTGTVNTEAFF
-	TRBV7-7	-	TRBJ2-5	TGTGCCAGCAGCGATCCTGCCGGGACACTACAAGAGACCCAGTACTTC	CASSDPAGTLQETQYF
-	TRBV4-1	TRBD1	TRBJ1-2	TGCGCCAGCAACCCGAGTGGAACAGGGGAAGTTGATGGCTACACCTTC	CASNPSGTGEVDGYTF
-	TRBV6-6	TRBD1	TRBJ1-5	TGTGCCAGCAGTTACGCGGACAGGGTGGATCAGCCCCAGCATTTT	CASSYADRVDQPQHF
-	TRBV6-5	-	TRBJ2-7	TGTGCCAGCAGTTACTCGAAGGGCTACTACGAGCAGTACTTC	CASSYSKGYYEQYF
-	TRBV18	TRBD1	TRBJ2-1	TGTGCCAGCTCGCAAACCGGGACAGGGGACGTACCCCAACAGTTCTTC	CASSQTGTGDVPQQFF
-	TRBV6-5	-	TRBJ1-3	TGTGCCAGCAGTCCGACGAGAACTGGAAACACCATATATTTT	CASSPTRTGNTIYF
once	TRBV10-2	-	TRBJ2-7	TGCGCCAGCATCCCGGGTGGCGGGATTAGCGAGCAGTACTTC	CASIPGGGISEQYF
-	TRBV27	-	TRBJ1-1	TGTGCCAGTCTGGGGATGAACACTGAAGCTTTCTTT	CASLGMNTEAFF
-	TRBV19	TRBD1	TRBJ2-7	TGTGCCAGTAGTGTCCGGATAGGGGGCCGGTACGAGCAGTACTTC	CASSVRIGGRYEQYF
once	TRBV25-1	TRBD1	TRBJ2-1	TGTGCCAGCAGCGGGACAGCTTACAATGAGCAGTTCTTC	CASSGTAYNEQFF
-	TRBV4-3	TRBD1	TRBJ1-2	TGCGCCAGCAGCCATATGACAGGGGGAGGCTATGGCTACACCTTC	CASSHMTGGGYGYTF
-	TRBV9	-	TRBJ2-1	TGTGCCAGCAGCGTTAAGGGCGGGACCCCTTACAATGAGCAGTTCTTC	CASSVKGGTPYNEQFF
once	TRBV19	-	TRBJ1-1	TGTGCCAGTAGCGCAGGGGTCACTGAAGCTTTCTTT	CASSAGVTEAFF
-	TRBV6-5	TRBD1	TRBJ1-1	TGTGCCAGCAGTTACTCGGGACAGGGGCTCTTCTTT	CASSYSGQGLFF
-	TRBV11-2	-	TRBJ2-3	TGTGCCAGCAGCTGGACGGGACTTTCAAGCACAGATACGCAGTATTTT	CASSWTGLSSTDTQYF